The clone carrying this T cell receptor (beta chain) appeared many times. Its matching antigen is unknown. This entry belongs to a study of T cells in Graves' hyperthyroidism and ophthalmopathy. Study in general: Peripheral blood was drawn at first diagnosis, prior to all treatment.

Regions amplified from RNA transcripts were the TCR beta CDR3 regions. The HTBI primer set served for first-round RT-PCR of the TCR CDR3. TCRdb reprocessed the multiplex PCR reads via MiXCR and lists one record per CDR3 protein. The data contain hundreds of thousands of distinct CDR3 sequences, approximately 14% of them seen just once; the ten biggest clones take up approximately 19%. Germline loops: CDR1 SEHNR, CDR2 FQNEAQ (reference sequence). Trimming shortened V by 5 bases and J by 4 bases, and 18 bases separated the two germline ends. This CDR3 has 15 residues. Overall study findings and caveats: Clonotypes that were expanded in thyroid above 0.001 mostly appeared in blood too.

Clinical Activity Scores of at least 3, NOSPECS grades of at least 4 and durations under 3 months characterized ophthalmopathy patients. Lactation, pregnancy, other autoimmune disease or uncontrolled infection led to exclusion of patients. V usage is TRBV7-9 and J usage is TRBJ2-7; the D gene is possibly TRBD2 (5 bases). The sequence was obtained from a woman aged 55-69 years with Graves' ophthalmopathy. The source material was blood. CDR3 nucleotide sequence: TGTGCCAGCAGCCCCAACCCCCCGAGGGATTACGAGCAGTACTTC. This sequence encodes CASSPNPPRDYEQYF.